This TCR beta chain was documented in a study of human T cells and chemical hapten exposure. Time point noted: patch test 3, about 24 weeks after DPC sensitization. Stated treatment: therapeutic diphenylcyclopropenone sensitization with weekly scalp DPC. MiXCR was run by TCRdb on the RACE reads, yielding one entry per CDR3 protein. The sample gives 180,000 or so distinct CDR3 sequences, around 23% of which show up once; 2% to 2.5% is in the top ten. Sequenced here: whole blood, sampled in connection with sensitization to the hapten diphenylcyclopropenone (DPC). The sequence was obtained from a woman in her thirties or forties with alopecia areata. Some clones in this sample may be carry-over from other donors' samples.

CDR3 nucleotide sequence: TGTGCCAGCAGCGTAGCCGGGACAGGGAATCAGCCCCAGCATTTT. Encoded protein: CASSVAGTGNQPQHF. This rearrangement joins TRBV9 to TRBJ1-5, with 9 bases that match TRBD1. The V gene's germline CDR1 is SGDLS and CDR2 YYNGEE. The CDR3 is 15 residues long. Losses at the gene ends were 0 bases for V and 4 bases for J; bases not matched to a gene: 2.